The 28 T cell receptor beta chains listed next were all sequenced from one sample in a study of CD8 T cells in Susac syndrome. The authors reverse transcribed 0.5 to 1 ug RNA with random hexamers. TCRdb reprocessed the immunoSEQ multiplex PCR reads via MiXCR and lists one record per CDR3 protein. The sample records about 110,000 distinct CDR3 sequences, 90% to 98% being singletons. The sample taken for sequencing was CD4+ T cells from PBMCs. Receptors originate from a human donor in good health.

The gene calls are TRBV9 and TRBJ2-3; D may be TRBD1 or TRBD2 (5 bases each). In germline, CDR1 is SGDLS, CDR2 YYNGEE. The CDR3 has 16 residues. V was clipped by 1 base and J by 0 bases, with 12 bases between them. The chain's CDR3 is CASSVKVGASTDTQYF. As DNA, the CDR3 is TGTGCCAGCAGCGTAAAGGTCGGGGCTAGCACAGATACGCAGTATTTT.

This clonotype was seen a single time. The chain joins TRBV6-6 to TRBJ1-1, with D possibly matching TRBD1 (5 bases). CDR1 MNHNY and CDR2 SVGAGI come from the germline V gene (reference sequence). The CDR3 sequence is 12 residues long. The V end was cut by 7 bases, the J end by 4 bases, with 10 bases between. Written as DNA, the CDR3 is TGTGCCAGCATCCAGGGTCGCACTGAAGCTTTCTTT. As protein: CASIQGRTEAFF.

The rearrangement links TRBV3-1 to TRBJ1-2, with D maybe TRBD1 (5 bases). The V and J ends lost 3 bases and 7 bases respectively, with 15 bases between them. There are 14 residues in the CDR3. Germline lookup yields CDR1 LGHDT and CDR2 YNNKEL (reference sequence). CDR3 coding DNA: TGTGCCAGCAGCCATTCCGGGGCAGGGCTTGGCTACACCTTC. Translated, it gives CASSHSGAGLGYTF.

The V gene is TRBV7-9, the J gene TRBJ2-3, with TRBD1 identical over 9 bases. J was trimmed by 0 bases and V by 4 bases; bases with no gene match: 2. Germline V gene sequence: CDR1 SEHNR, CDR2 FQNEAQ (reference sequence). The CDR3 runs to 15 residues. The CDR3 bases are TGTGCCAGCAGCTCCGGGACAGGGAGCACAGATACGCAGTATTTT. As protein: CASSSGTGSTDTQYF.

This chain links TRBV18 with TRBJ2-7; perhaps TRBD2 as D (7 bases). The CDR3 runs to 14 residues. Trimming cost V 3 bases and J 3 bases, with 12 bases left between them. Looked up from germline, CDR1 is KGHSH and CDR2 is LQKENI. The CDR3 sequence: CASSPGGPSYEQYF. CDR3 nucleotides: TGTGCCAGCTCACCGGGGGGGCCCAGCTACGAGCAGTACTTC.

The rearrangement uses TRBV5-1 and TRBJ1-1; TRBD1 is a possible D gene (6 bases). From germline, CDR1 is SGHRS and CDR2 YFSETQ. V lost 4 bases and J 1 base, leaving 11 bases between the germline ends. The CDR3 extends over 14 amino acids. CDR3 sequence: CASSTGQPNTEAFF. CDR3 DNA sequence: TGCGCCAGCAGCACCGGACAGCCGAACACTGAAGCTTTCTTT.

The chain employs TRBV3-1 and TRBJ2-3; tentative D call: TRBD2 (5 bases). The V end lost 2 bases, the J end lost 4 bases, and 7 bases lay between the germline ends. Germline V lookup: CDR1 LGHDT, CDR2 YNNKEL (reference sequence). The CDR3 covers 13 residues. The CDR3 protein is CASSQLASDTQYF. The CDR3 DNA sequence: TGTGCCAGCAGCCAATTAGCGTCAGATACGCAGTATTTT.

This chain connects TRBV19 to TRBJ2-7; 9 bases line up with TRBD2. Germline-derived CDR1 and CDR2 are LNHDA and SQIVND (reference sequence). This CDR3 spans 14 amino acids. Losses at the gene ends were 6 bases for V and 3 bases for J; bases not matched to a gene: 6. CDR3 bases: TGTGCCAGTAGGGTAGCGGGAGATCACTACGAGCAGTACTTC. Translated: CASRVAGDHYEQYF.

This rearrangement joins TRBV29-1 to TRBJ1-2; no firm D call. V lost 7 bases to trimming and J lost 0 bases, with 6 bases between them. The CDR3 has 11 residues. Germline lookup yields CDR1 SQVTM and CDR2 ANQGSEA. The CDR3 DNA sequence: TGCAGCGCCAATACTAACTATGGCTACACCTTC. Translated, it gives CSANTNYGYTF.

This clonotype was counted once. This chain joins TRBV2 and TRBJ2-3; no clear D gene. Trimming pared 7 bases from V and 2 bases from J, leaving 13 bases between. This CDR3 has 14 residues. Germline V gene data show CDR1 as SNHLY and CDR2 as FYNNEI. The CDR3 reads CASNSRGHTDTQYF. DNA for the CDR3: TGTGCCAGCAATTCACGTGGGCACACAGATACGCAGTATTTT.

This clonotype occurred once. The gene calls are TRBV3-1 and TRBJ2-5, with D perhaps TRBD1 (5 bases). Per the germline V gene, CDR1 is LGHDT and CDR2 is YNNKEL (reference sequence). Trimming pared 7 bases from V and 0 bases from J, leaving 6 bases between. The length of the CDR3 is 12 residues. This CDR3 reads CASKGYQETQYF. CDR3 sequence (DNA): TGTGCCAGCAAGGGGTACCAAGAGACCCAGTACTTC.

The genes are TRBV20-1 and TRBJ1-5; perhaps TRBD1 as D (6 bases). CDR1 and CDR2 from the germline V gene are DFQATT and SNEGSKA (reference sequence). The CDR3 contains 13 residues. The germline V and J ends were trimmed by 7 bases and 0 bases, with 10 bases remaining between them. The DNA of the CDR3 is TGCAGTGGGACAGACTATAGCAATCAGCCCCAGCATTTT. Residues: CSGTDYSNQPQHF.

The chain has TRBV12-3 or TRBV12-4 and TRBJ1-1; possible D gene TRBD1, 5 bases. Trimming stripped 8 bases from V and 3 bases from J, with 16 bases between. The CDR3 is 14 residues long. The CDR3 loop reads CASRRGTRYTEAFF. The CDR3 DNA follows: TGTGCCAGCCGTCGGGGGACCCGATACACTGAAGCTTTCTTT.

The chain combines TRBV4-3 with TRBJ1-1; D call uncertain. The V gene lost 1 base and the J gene lost 4 bases, with 10 bases spanning the gap. Germline V CDR1 and CDR2: LGHNA, YSLEER. The CDR3 has 14 residues. CDR3 protein: CASSQVGRSTEAFF. The CDR3 DNA reads TGCGCCAGCAGCCAAGTGGGCAGGAGCACTGAAGCTTTCTTT.

The rearrangement links TRBV19 to TRBJ2-2, with TRBD1 identical over 9 bases. This CDR3 has 15 residues. CDR1 is LNHDA, CDR2 SQIVND, per germline (reference sequence). Trimming took 5 bases from V and 3 from J; bases not matched to a gene: 4. For the CDR3, the DNA is TGTGCCAGTAGTCAGGACAGGGGCGACACCGGGGAGCTGTTTTTT. Its translation is CASSQDRGDTGELFF. Supplemented by reference TRBV19 and TRBJ2-2, the full variable domain reads DGGITQSPKYLFRKEGQNVTLSCEQNLNHDAMYWYRQDPGQGLRLIYYSQIVNDFQKGDIAEGYSVSREKKESFPLTVTSAQKNPTAFYLCASSQDRGDTGELFFGEGSRLTVL.

V and J are TRBV29-1 and TRBJ2-7; the D gene is possibly TRBD1 (6 bases). This CDR3 region has 13 residues. Per the germline V gene, CDR1 is SQVTM and CDR2 is ANQGSEA. Between the trimmed V and J ends, which lost 7 bases and 5 bases, there was a span of 18 bases. CDR3 amino acids: CSGKQGPLHEQYF. DNA for the CDR3: TGCAGCGGCAAACAGGGACCCCTCCACGAGCAGTACTTC.

V is TRBV27 and J is TRBJ2-3, with D unclear. Trimming removed 5 bases at V and 2 bases at J, with 5 bases between. The CDR3 extends over 12 amino acids. Germline V gene data show CDR1 as MNHEY and CDR2 as SMNVEV (reference sequence). The CDR3 region is CASSTLTDTQYF. CDR3 nucleotide sequence: TGTGCCAGCAGTACCCTCACAGATACGCAGTATTTT.

This clonotype was observed a single time. This chain connects TRBV12-3 or TRBV12-4 to TRBJ2-2; the D gene is possibly TRBD2 (5 bases). With 6 bases removed from V and 7 bases from J, the gap between germline ends came to 15 bases. CDR3 size: 14 residues. The CDR3 DNA sequence: TGTGCCAGCAGAGTAGTAGCGTCGCTCGGGGAGCTGTTTTTT. Translated, it gives CASRVVASLGELFF.

The chain combines TRBV24-1 with TRBJ2-7; the D is unclear. This CDR3 region has 13 residues. V lost 5 bases to trimming and J lost 0 bases, with 7 bases between them. CDR1 and CDR2 from the germline V gene are KGHDR and SFDVKD. In nucleotides, the CDR3 is TGTGCCACCAGTGGGGCCGGCTCCTACGAGCAGTACTTC. Protein sequence: CATSGAGSYEQYF.

CDR3 bases: TGTGCCACCAGTCCGGGGGGACAAGAGACCCAGTACTTC. Translation: CATSPGGQETQYF. The rearrangement uses TRBV24-1 and TRBJ2-5; the match to TRBD2 covers 7 bases. The CDR3 spans 13 residues. Per the germline V gene, CDR1 is KGHDR and CDR2 is SFDVKD. With V trimmed by 6 bases and J by 2 bases, 2 bases remained unmatched.

The chain joins TRBV28 to TRBJ1-2; D uncertain. This CDR3 is built from 13 residues. In germline, CDR1 is MDHEN, CDR2 SYDVKM. V was shortened by 7 bases and J by 8 bases, with 17 bases between the two germline ends. The CDR3 here is CASTPGFSRGYTF. CDR3 bases: TGTGCCAGCACCCCCGGATTTAGTCGCGGCTACACCTTC.

J is TRBJ1-5 and V is TRBV19; TRBD1 aligns across 9 bases. The CDR3 sequence is 15 residues long. V lost 10 bases and J lost 4; bases outside the gene matches: 11. Germline V gene lookup returns CDR1 LNHDA and CDR2 SQIVND (reference sequence). In DNA form, the CDR3 reads TGTGCCACCAATCGGCCCGGGACAGGGAATCAGCCCCAGCATTTT. Its translation is CATNRPGTGNQPQHF.

This chain uses TRBV4-2 with TRBJ1-3; no definite D call. Germline assignment: CDR1 LGHNA and CDR2 YNFKEQ. The length of the CDR3 is 15 residues. Deletions cut 4 bases from V and 0 bases from J, with 10 bases between. Written as DNA, the CDR3 is TGTGCCAGCAGCCGAGATTTTAGCTCTGGAAACACCATATATTTT. Protein sequence: CASSRDFSSGNTIYF.

This chain connects TRBV28 to TRBJ2-7; D is possibly TRBD2 (5 bases). V was shortened by 9 bases and J by 2 bases, with 11 bases between the two germline ends. This CDR3 region has 12 residues. In germline, CDR1 is MDHEN, CDR2 SYDVKM. The CDR3 nucleotides are TGTGCCAGTGGCGGGCCGACCTACGAGCAGTACTTC. It translates to CASGGPTYEQYF.

This chain uses TRBV18 with TRBJ2-7; D may be TRBD2 (5 bases). Germline V gene data show CDR1 as KGHSH and CDR2 as LQKENI. V was trimmed by 2 bases and J by 7 bases, leaving 6 bases between them. The CDR3 covers 11 residues. The CDR3 spells CASSPRREQYF. DNA of the CDR3: TGTGCCAGCTCACCAAGGAGGGAGCAGTACTTC.

The chain combines TRBV18 with TRBJ1-2; 7 bases fit TRBD1. The CDR3 runs 15 residues. The V gene's germline CDR1 is KGHSH and CDR2 LQKENI. The junction had 5 bases not matched to a gene; V was cut back by 3 bases and J by 1 base. CDR3 DNA: TGTGCCAGCTCACCTCGGGACAGAGTTAACTATGGCTACACCTTC. As protein: CASSPRDRVNYGYTF.

This clonotype appeared once. The chain has TRBV2 and TRBJ2-5, with 7 positions matching TRBD2. This CDR3 has 16 amino acids. With V trimmed by 6 bases and J by 3 bases, 13 bases remained unmatched. Looked up from germline, CDR1 is SNHLY and CDR2 is FYNNEI. The CDR3 DNA is TGTGCCAGCAGGAGGAGCAGAAGCGGGGTCGAAGAGACCCAGTACTTC. Protein product: CASRRSRSGVEETQYF.

The rearrangement links TRBV29-1 to TRBJ2-3; 7 bases are shared with TRBD2. The V and J ends lost 4 bases and 0 bases, in that order; junction bases with no gene match: 4. The CDR3 totals 14 residues. Per the germline V gene, CDR1 is SQVTM and CDR2 is ANQGSEA. Written as DNA, the CDR3 is TGCAGCGTTGGGAAAGCGGGGAGCACAGATACGCAGTATTTT. The encoded protein is CSVGKAGSTDTQYF.